This T cell receptor beta chain was sequenced during a study of T cells in Graves' hyperthyroidism and ophthalmopathy. Trimming took off 0 bases at V and 5 bases at J, with 8 bases between the two ends. CDR3 size: 13 residues. CDR1 is SGHRS and CDR2 is YFSETQ in the germline V gene. RNA transcripts were the template for amplifying TCR beta CDR3 regions. When the TCR CDR3 underwent first-round RT-PCR, the HTBI primer set was used. TCRdb used MiXCR to reprocess the multiplex PCR reads, holding one entry per CDR3 protein. The repertoire holds over 250,000 distinct CDR3 sequences, with roughly an eighth as singletons. Notes on the study in general: Researchers found most expanded thyroid clonotypes above 0.001 in blood as well. Through a model of 13 V-J features, ophthalmopathy was separated from stable hyperthyroidism.

This clonotype has a handful of counts. Its antigen remains unknown. Exclusion of a patient resulted from uncontrolled infection, other autoimmune disease, pregnancy or lactation. The rearrangement links TRBV5-1 to TRBJ2-5; possibly TRBD1 or TRBD2 for D (6 bases each). Input material: blood. The sequence came from a woman in her 40s with Graves' ophthalmopathy. Here the CDR3 reads CASSLEGGETQYF. The CDR3 DNA reads as TGCGCCAGCAGCTTGGAAGGGGGGGAGACCCAGTACTTC.